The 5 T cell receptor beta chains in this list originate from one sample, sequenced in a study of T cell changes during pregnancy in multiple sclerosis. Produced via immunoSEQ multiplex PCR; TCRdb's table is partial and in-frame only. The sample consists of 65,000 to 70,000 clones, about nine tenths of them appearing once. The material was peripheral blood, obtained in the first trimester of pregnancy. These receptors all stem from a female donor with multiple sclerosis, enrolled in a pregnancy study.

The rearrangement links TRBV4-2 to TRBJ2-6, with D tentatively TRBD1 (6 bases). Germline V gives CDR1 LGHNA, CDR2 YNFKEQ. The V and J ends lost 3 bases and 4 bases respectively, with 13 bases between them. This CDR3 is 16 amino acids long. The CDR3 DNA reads TGTGCCAGCAGCCACCCTGGGGGCGCCGGGGCCAACGTCCTGACTTTC. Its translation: CASSHPGGAGANVLTF.

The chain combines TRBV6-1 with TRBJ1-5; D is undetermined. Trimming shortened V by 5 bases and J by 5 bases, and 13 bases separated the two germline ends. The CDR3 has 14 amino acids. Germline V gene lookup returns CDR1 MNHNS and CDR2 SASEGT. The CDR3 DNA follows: TGTGCCAGCAGTCCCAGGTCAGGCGATCAGCCCCAGCATTTT. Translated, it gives CASSPRSGDQPQHF.

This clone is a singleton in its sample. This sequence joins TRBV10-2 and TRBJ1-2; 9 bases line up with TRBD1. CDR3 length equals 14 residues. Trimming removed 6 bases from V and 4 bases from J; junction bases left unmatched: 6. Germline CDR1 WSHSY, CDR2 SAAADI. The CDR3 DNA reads TGCGCCAGCAGACAGGGGGCCACGGGCTATGGCTACACCTTC. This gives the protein CASRQGATGYGYTF.

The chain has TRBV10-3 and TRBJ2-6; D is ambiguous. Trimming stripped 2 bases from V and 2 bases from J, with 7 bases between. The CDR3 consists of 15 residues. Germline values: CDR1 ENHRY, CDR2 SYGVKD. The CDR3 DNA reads TGTGCCATCAGTGAGGGAGCACCTGGGGCCAACGTCCTGACTTTC. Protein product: CAISEGAPGANVLTF.

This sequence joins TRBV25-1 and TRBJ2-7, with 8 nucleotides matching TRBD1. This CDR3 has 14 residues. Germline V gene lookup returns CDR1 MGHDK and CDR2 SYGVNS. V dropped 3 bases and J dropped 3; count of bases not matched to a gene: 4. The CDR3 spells CASSESQGVYEQYF. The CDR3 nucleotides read TGTGCCAGCAGTGAGTCACAGGGGGTCTACGAGCAGTACTTC.